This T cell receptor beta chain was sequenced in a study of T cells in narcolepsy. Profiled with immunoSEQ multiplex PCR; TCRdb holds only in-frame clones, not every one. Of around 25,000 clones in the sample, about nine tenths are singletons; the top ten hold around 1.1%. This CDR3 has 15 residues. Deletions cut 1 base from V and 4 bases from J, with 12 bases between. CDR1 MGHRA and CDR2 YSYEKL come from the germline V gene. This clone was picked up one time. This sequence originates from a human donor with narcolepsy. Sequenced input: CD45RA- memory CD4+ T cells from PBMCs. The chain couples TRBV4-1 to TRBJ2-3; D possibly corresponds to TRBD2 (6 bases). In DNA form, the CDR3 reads TGCGCCAGCAGCCAAGGGGGGGTAGCCGCAGATACGCAGTATTTT. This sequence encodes CASSQGGVAADTQYF.